Below are 13 T cell receptor beta chains sequenced from a single sample in a study of cytomegalovirus exposure and HLA in healthy donors. Primers for the PCR totalled 60 Vbeta and 13 Jbeta. TCRdb's copy holds only in-frame clones and misses some; the assay was immunoSEQ multiplex PCR. This table has about 100,000 clones, 50% to 70% appearing once. The sequenced sample was PBMCs. The receptors stem from a human donor in good health.

This clone turned up a few times. The chain recombines TRBV12-5 with TRBJ2-1, with D perhaps matching TRBD2 (5 bases). CDR1 LGHNT and CDR2 FRNRAP come from the germline V gene. The CDR3 is 13 residues long. V was cut by 5 bases and J by 0 bases, with 5 bases left in between. The CDR3 loop is CASGGSSYNEQFF. Here the CDR3 DNA reads TGTGCTAGTGGTGGGAGCTCCTACAATGAGCAGTTCTTC. Drawing the rest from reference TRBV12-5 and TRBJ2-1, the complete variable domain is DARVTQTPRHKVTEMGQEVTMRCQPILGHNTVFWYRQTMMQGLELLAYFRNRAPLDDSGMPKDRFSAEMPDATLATLKIQPSEPRDSAVYFCASGGSSYNEQFFGPGTRLTVL.

The J gene is TRBJ1-5, the V gene TRBV7-3; weak D call: TRBD1 (6 bases). V was shortened by 5 bases and J by 6 bases, with 32 bases between the two germline ends. This CDR3 has 20 residues. CDR1 is SGHTA, CDR2 FQGTGA, per germline. The CDR3 sequence is CASSPKGDGTFTLRGQPQHF. The CDR3 region has the DNA TGTGCCAGCAGCCCGAAGGGGGATGGGACATTCACTCTTCGAGGTCAGCCCCAGCATTTT.

This clone was seen a handful of times. This chain connects TRBV30 to TRBJ2-7, with 8 positions matching TRBD1. CDR1 is GTSNPN, CDR2 SVGIG, per germline (reference sequence). Trimming cost V 0 bases and J 3 bases; bases outside gene matches: 7. The CDR3 loop spans 15 amino acids. The CDR3 DNA sequence: TGTGCCTGGAGTGTAGGGGCAGGGGGCCTCTACGAGCAGTACTTC. This encodes CAWSVGAGGLYEQYF.

This clone was found once. The chain has TRBV6-1 and TRBJ2-1; 13 nucleotides match TRBD2. The CDR3 sequence is 17 residues long. The V segment lost 2 bases and the J segment 6 bases; nucleotides outside the gene matches: 7. The V gene's germline CDR1 is MNHNS and CDR2 SASEGT. CDR3 amino acids: CASSEPVRTSGSNEQFF. CDR3 DNA sequence: TGTGCCAGCAGTGAACCTGTAAGGACTAGCGGGAGCAATGAGCAGTTCTTC.

There are a few counts of this clone. This chain links TRBV7-2 with TRBJ2-7, with TRBD1 identical over 7 bases. The CDR3 consists of 14 residues. Germline CDR1 is SGHTA and CDR2 is FQGNSA. Trimming took 1 base from V and 3 from J; bases not matched to a gene: 3. The CDR3 sequence: CASSLGGGYYEQYF. The CDR3 nucleotides are TGTGCCAGCAGCTTAGGAGGGGGCTACTACGAGCAGTACTTC.

This clone has just a few counts. The chain is built from TRBV30 and TRBJ1-1; 9 positions match TRBD1. V gave up 1 base and J gave up 4 bases; unmatched junction bases: 4. This CDR3 comprises 14 residues. CDR1 and CDR2 (germline): GTSNPN, SVGIG (reference sequence). The CDR3 loop is CAWSDATGGTEAFF. CDR3 DNA: TGTGCCTGGAGTGACGCGACAGGGGGCACTGAAGCTTTCTTT.

Only a few counts were recorded for this clone. The rearrangement links TRBV7-2 to TRBJ2-3, with D tentatively TRBD2 (6 bases). Trimming stripped 3 bases from V and 6 bases from J, with 19 bases between. CDR3 length: 16 residues. Germline values: CDR1 SGHTA, CDR2 FQGNSA. CDR3 region: CASSLGGLRVSDTQYF. The CDR3 DNA follows: TGTGCCAGCAGCTTGGGGGGTTTAAGGGTCTCCGATACGCAGTATTTT.

V gene TRBV15 combines with J gene TRBJ2-1; D is unresolved. V was shortened by 0 bases and J by 0 bases, with 9 bases between the two germline ends. The CDR3 runs to 16 residues. Germline CDR1 reads LNHNV; CDR2 reads YYDKDF (reference sequence). The CDR3 loop is CATSRDVSSSYNEQFF. The DNA of the CDR3 is TGTGCCACCAGCAGAGATGTAAGTAGCTCCTACAATGAGCAGTTCTTC.

This clone has a handful of counts. V gene TRBV5-1 combines with J gene TRBJ2-3, with D hard to call. CDR1 SGHRS and CDR2 YFSETQ come from the germline V gene. V was pared by 5 bases and J by 0 bases, with 10 bases between. This CDR3 has 14 residues. DNA of the CDR3: TGCGCCAGCAGACGGCAGGTTAGCACAGATACGCAGTATTTT. Its protein product is CASRRQVSTDTQYF. Together with reference TRBV5-1 and TRBJ2-3, the CDR3 gives the full variable domain: KAGVTQTPRYLIKTRGQQVTLSCSPISGHRSVSWYQQTPGQGLQFLFEYFSETQRNKGNFPGRFSGRQFSNSRSEMNVSTLELGDSALYLCASRRQVSTDTQYFGPGTRLTVL.

This clone came up once. The V call is TRBV29-1, the J call TRBJ2-7; the D is unclear. Trimming cost V 7 bases and J 6 bases, with 16 bases left between them. The germline V gene encodes CDR1 SQVTM and CDR2 ANQGSEA. This CDR3 contains 12 residues. DNA for the CDR3: TGCAGCGGATTAGATATCCATCTCGAGCAGTACTTC. Protein product: CSGLDIHLEQYF.

This clone was seen a handful of times. The V and J genes are TRBV18 and TRBJ2-5; 7 bases match TRBD1. Germline CDR1 and CDR2: KGHSH and LQKENI. The CDR3 is 13 amino acids. V lost 5 bases, J lost 2 bases, and 2 bases stayed unmatched. The CDR3 DNA follows: TGTGCCAGCTCAATGGGACAGCAAGAGACCCAGTACTTC. Protein sequence: CASSMGQQETQYF.

This clone was counted between two and nine times. The chain joins TRBV28 to TRBJ2-3; D ambiguous. The CDR3 length is 14 residues. V lost 3 bases and J 1 base, leaving 8 bases between the germline ends. Looked up from germline, CDR1 is MDHEN and CDR2 is SYDVKM. CDR3 DNA sequence: TGTGCCAGCAGTTTTCTCTCAGGCACAGATACGCAGTATTTT. Its protein product is CASSFLSGTDTQYF.

The chain uses TRBV4-1 and TRBJ2-1; 14 bases align to TRBD2. The germline V gene encodes CDR1 MGHRA and CDR2 YSYEKL. The CDR3 consists of 20 residues. The junction had 9 bases not matched to a gene; V was cut back by 2 bases and J by 0 bases. CDR3 DNA: TGCGCCAGCAGCCAACGAACCCTGACTAGCGGGAGGGCCTCCTACAATGAGCAGTTCTTC. Amino acid sequence: CASSQRTLTSGRASYNEQFF.